Listed below are T cell receptor beta chains from one sample, sequenced in a study of graft-versus-host responses after intestinal transplantation. Assay: immunoSEQ multiplex PCR; the TCRdb copy retains only in-frame clones and omits some. Among 100,000 or so clones listed, roughly nine tenths were seen once. For these TCRs, the target antigens are not known. Sequenced material: unstimulated CD4+ T cells sorted from spleen or lymph node cells, taken before transplant. Receptor source: a human donor who was the organ donor for an intestinal transplant. The CDR3 runs from the conserved cysteine through the conserved F or W. Expanded clones get a size class; other rows say once, few or many, or leave the size out.

V	J	size	CDR3
TRBV30	TRBJ2-3	-	CAWSRGGTDTQYF
TRBV5-6	TRBJ1-2	-	CASSQGQGVVYGYTF
TRBV6-1	TRBJ2-7	-	CASSLRTGGGYEQYF
TRBV5-1	TRBJ1-3	few	CASSLDNSGNTIYF
TRBV5-1	TRBJ2-7	-	CASSLVAGVSEQYF
TRBV15	TRBJ2-5	few	CATSRGDGGAVETQYF
TRBV29-1	TRBJ2-3	-	CSVEEGGVDTQYF
TRBV7-8	TRBJ1-2	-	CASSLGGMLTTNYGYTF
TRBV20-1	TRBJ1-2	-	CSARLTGYTF
TRBV11-2	TRBJ2-5	-	CASSQGAKETQYF
TRBV5-1	TRBJ2-5	-	CASSLIGETQYF
TRBV27	TRBJ2-6	-	CASIDRLGTGANVLTF
TRBV2	TRBJ1-5	-	CASSGWDRTYQPQHF
TRBV6-5	TRBJ1-2	-	CASSRQGLGGYTF
TRBV11-1	TRBJ2-2	once	CASSPLATPAGELFF
TRBV19	TRBJ1-5	-	CASKLRTGDSNQPQHF
TRBV30	TRBJ2-1	once	CAWSVSLGQRSYNEQFF
TRBV6-1	TRBJ2-3	-	CASSEAAPREQGKSVTQYF
TRBV2	TRBJ1-5	-	CASTIGTSQPQHF
TRBV4-1	TRBJ1-2	-	CASSQRRTGGQGYTF
TRBV19	TRBJ1-2	-	CATNGETAFDYGYTF
TRBV5-4	TRBJ2-1	-	CASSLATGLAGGHEQFF
TRBV30	TRBJ2-5	-	CAWSLLDKETQYF
TRBV27	TRBJ1-1	-	CASSDRDRRHATEAFF
TRBV5-6	TRBJ2-5	-	CASSLWARETQYF
TRBV7-3	TRBJ1-1	-	CASSRDGTEAFF
TRBV28	TRBJ2-7	-	CASSFLGGLLYEQYF
TRBV18	TRBJ1-1	-	CASLPGGGLINTEAFF
TRBV29-1	TRBJ1-2	once	CSVSPPTGPNYGYTF
TRBV6-5	TRBJ2-7	-	CASSRNGGSDEQYF
TRBV30	TRBJ1-1	-	CAWSVRYQWTLNTEAFF
TRBV5-1	TRBJ1-4	-	CASSLEKGNNEKLFF
TRBV12-2	TRBJ1-2	-	CASRLIDRDANYGYTF
TRBV9	TRBJ1-1	medium-sized	CASSAAGGSTEAFF
TRBV5-1	TRBJ1-1	-	CASSLRTGIGTEAFF
TRBV11-3	TRBJ1-6	-	CASSPRRVSSYNSPLHF
TRBV5-6	TRBJ2-3	-	CASSLGAGVRTDTQYF
TRBV28	TRBJ2-7	-	CASSLNWASGLYEQYF
TRBV5-6	TRBJ1-2	-	CASSRDTGFGYTF
TRBV5-5	TRBJ1-5	-	CASSLKGQPQHF
TRBV19	TRBJ1-5	-	CASSVGLWGQPQHF
TRBV6-6	TRBJ1-6	-	CASSYSIGQFDSPLHF
TRBV4-2	TRBJ2-7	-	CASSQGGASSYEQYF
TRBV7-9	TRBJ1-2	-	CASSHPGTGGYGYTF
TRBV7-2	TRBJ2-7	-	CASSLASGGAYEQYF
TRBV5-1	TRBJ1-1	few	CASSWGQEAFF
TRBV11-3	TRBJ2-1	-	CASSSGGTGAYNEQFF
TRBV5-4	TRBJ2-2	-	CASSLQGGRSGELFF
TRBV6-4	TRBJ1-6	-	CASSDGTGGSPLHF
TRBV15	TRBJ1-2	once	CATSRVRNRGRDYGYTF
TRBV5-6	TRBJ2-1	-	CASSLEFSYNEQFF